This T cell receptor beta chain was sequenced for a study of T cells in Graves' hyperthyroidism and ophthalmopathy. Study results and caveats: Most thyroid clonotypes with frequency above 0.001 were detected in blood. Onset of ophthalmopathy came a median roughly 6.4 months after the model predicted it.

The investigators amplified TCR beta CDR3 regions from RNA transcripts. TCR CDR3 underwent first-round RT-PCR with the HTBI primer set. One entry per CDR3 protein results from TCRdb running MiXCR on the multiplex PCR reads. The sample comprises hundreds of thousands of distinct CDR3 sequences, around 13% of which are singletons, and under 15% rests with the top ten. In this sample, this clonotype turned up many times. The antigen is unknown. Germline assignment: CDR1 MNHNS and CDR2 SASEGT. The CDR3 is 20 amino acids. Trimming took off 1 base at V and 2 bases at J, with 25 bases between the two ends. The receptor was isolated from a woman in her forties or fifties with Graves' ophthalmopathy. This rearrangement joins TRBV6-1 to TRBJ2-3, with D possibly TRBD2 on 6 matching bases. Sequencing was carried out using blood. The CDR3 nucleotides read TGTGCCAGCAGTGAAGGCCGGACCGGGAGATCAATGGTCCACACAGATACGCAGTATTTT. As protein: CASSEGRTGRSMVHTDTQYF.